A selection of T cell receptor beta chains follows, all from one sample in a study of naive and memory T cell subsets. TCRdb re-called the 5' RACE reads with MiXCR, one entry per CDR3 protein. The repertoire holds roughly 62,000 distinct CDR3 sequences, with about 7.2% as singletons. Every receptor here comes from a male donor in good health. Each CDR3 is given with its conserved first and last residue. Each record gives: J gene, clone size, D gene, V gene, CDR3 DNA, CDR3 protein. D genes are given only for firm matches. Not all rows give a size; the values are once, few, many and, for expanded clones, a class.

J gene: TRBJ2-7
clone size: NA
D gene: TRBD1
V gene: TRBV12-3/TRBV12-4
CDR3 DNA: TGTGCCAGCTCCACCCGACAGGGGACCTACGAGCAGTACTTC
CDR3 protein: CASSTRQGTYEQYF

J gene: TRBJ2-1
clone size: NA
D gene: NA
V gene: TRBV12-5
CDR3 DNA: TGTGCTAGTGCCCCCGGGACCGGTTACAATGAGCAGTTCTTC
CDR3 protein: CASAPGTGYNEQFF

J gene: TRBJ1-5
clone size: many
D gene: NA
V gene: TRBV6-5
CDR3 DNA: TGTGCCAGCGGCCGAAATCAGCCCCAGCATTTT
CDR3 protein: CASGRNQPQHF

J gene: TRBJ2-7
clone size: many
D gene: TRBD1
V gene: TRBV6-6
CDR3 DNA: TGTGCCAGCAGTTTTCGGGGACAGGGTGGCGACGAGCAGTACTTC
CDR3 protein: CASSFRGQGGDEQYF

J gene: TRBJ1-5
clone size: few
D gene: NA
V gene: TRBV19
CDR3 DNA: TGTGCCAGTAGCCGAGGGGACACAACGGGCAATCAGCCCCAGCATTTT
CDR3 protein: CASSRGDTTGNQPQHF

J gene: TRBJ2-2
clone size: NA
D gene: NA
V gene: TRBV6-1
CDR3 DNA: TGTGCCAGCACCCTGGGACAACCAAACACCGGGGAGCTGTTTTTT
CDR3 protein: CASTLGQPNTGELFF

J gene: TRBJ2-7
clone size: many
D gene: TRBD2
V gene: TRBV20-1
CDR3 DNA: TGCAGTGCTAGGAGACCGGGACTAGCGGGAGGGCGCACCTACGAGCAGTACTTC
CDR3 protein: CSARRPGLAGGRTYEQYF

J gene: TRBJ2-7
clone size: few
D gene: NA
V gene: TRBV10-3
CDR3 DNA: TGTGCCATCAAGGCCCGGGACGACTCCTACGAGCAGTACTTC
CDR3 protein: CAIKARDDSYEQYF

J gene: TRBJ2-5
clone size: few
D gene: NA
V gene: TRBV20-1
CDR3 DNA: TGCAGTGCTAGAGGAGGTCTCGAGAAGACCCAGTACTTC
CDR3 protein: CSARGGLEKTQYF

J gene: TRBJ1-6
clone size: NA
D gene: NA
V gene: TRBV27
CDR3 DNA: TGTGCCAGCAGGGGAATATCAGCACCCCTCCACTTT
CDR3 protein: CASRGISAPLHF

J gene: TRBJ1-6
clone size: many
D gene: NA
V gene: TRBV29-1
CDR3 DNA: TGCAGCGTTGCCTCCGGGATTAATTCACCCCTCCACTTT
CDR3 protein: CSVASGINSPLHF

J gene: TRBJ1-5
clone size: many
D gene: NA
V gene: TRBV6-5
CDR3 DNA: TGTGCCAGCAGTTACTCGCAGGGGACTGGGGCCCAGCATTTT
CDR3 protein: CASSYSQGTGAQHF

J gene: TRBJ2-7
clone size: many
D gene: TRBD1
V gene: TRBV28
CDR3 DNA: TGTGCCACCGGCCGGGACAGGGGCTTGGTGGGTCTGAACGAGCAGTACTTC
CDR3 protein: CATGRDRGLVGLNEQYF

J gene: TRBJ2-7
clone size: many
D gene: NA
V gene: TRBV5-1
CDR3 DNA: TGCGCCAGCAGTTTAGCCTCTGACGGGCGAGTCTACGAGCAGTACTTC
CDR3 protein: CASSLASDGRVYEQYF

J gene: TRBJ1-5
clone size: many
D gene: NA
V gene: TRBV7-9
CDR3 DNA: TGTGCCAGCAAACTTTCGGATCAGCCCCAGCATTTT
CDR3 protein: CASKLSDQPQHF